Only a few counts were recorded for the clone carrying this T cell receptor (beta chain). The antigen is undetermined. The sample belongs to a study of cytomegalovirus exposure and HLA in healthy donors. For the study at large: Later analysis reported that the roughly 120 validation repertoires shared the platform of the approximately 690 first-cohort repertoires. Study-level results: As was reported, the classifier diagnosed cytomegalovirus status with high specificity and sensitivity. That first-cohort TCR clusters tended to co-occur in the roughly 110 validation repertoires was found in a later analysis. The authors listed 150 to 200 TCR beta chains as cytomegalovirus-associated.

Libraries were prepared by immunoSEQ multiplex PCR; TCRdb keeps only in-frame clonotypes and omits some of them. The data contain fewer than 350,000 clones, roughly 90% of them seen just once; the ten biggest clones take up roughly 1%. The V segment lost 1 base and the J segment 5 bases; nucleotides outside the gene matches: 1. From germline, CDR1 is MGHDK and CDR2 SYGVNS. The CDR3 extends over 14 amino acids. This receptor was identified in a woman aged 18 to 35 in good health and CMV-seronegative. The source material was PBMCs. The genes are TRBV25-1 and TRBJ2-2, with 7 bases that match TRBD2. CDR3 protein: CASSESGGTGELFF. The CDR3 region has the DNA TGTGCCAGCAGTGAATCGGGGGGTACCGGGGAGCTGTTTTTT.